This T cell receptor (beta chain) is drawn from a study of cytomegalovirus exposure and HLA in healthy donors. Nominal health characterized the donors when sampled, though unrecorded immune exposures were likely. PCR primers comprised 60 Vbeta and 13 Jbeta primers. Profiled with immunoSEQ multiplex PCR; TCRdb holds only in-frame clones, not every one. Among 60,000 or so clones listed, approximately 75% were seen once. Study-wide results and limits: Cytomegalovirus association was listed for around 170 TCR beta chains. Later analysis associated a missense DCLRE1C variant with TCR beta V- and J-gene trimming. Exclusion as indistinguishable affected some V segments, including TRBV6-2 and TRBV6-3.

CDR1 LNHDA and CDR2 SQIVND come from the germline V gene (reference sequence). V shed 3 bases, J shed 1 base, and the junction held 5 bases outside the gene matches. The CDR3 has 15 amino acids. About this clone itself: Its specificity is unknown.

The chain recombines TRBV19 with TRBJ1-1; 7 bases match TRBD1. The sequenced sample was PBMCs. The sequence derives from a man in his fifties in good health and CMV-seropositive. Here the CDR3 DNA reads TGTGCCAGTAGTATTGCGGGGACAGCGAACACTGAAGCTTTCTTT. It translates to CASSIAGTANTEAFF.